This T cell receptor beta chain emerged from a study of beta chain features in type 1 diabetes. Findings and caveats of the study: VDJ junctions from type 1 diabetes patients carried fewer insertions and larger deletions.

This clone was counted between two and nine times. Antigen specificity is unknown. This CDR3 has 14 amino acids. Trimming stripped 5 bases from V and 1 base from J, with 11 bases between. Germline V gene data show CDR1 as SGHTA and CDR2 as FQGNSA. cDNA synthesis used the whole RNA isolate, giving expressed TCRB sequences. It was found that naive, central memory and regulatory T cell samples averaged around 3.8 million reads. Clones were read by immunoSEQ multiplex PCR, and TCRdb kept only the in-frame ones, dropping some. The data contain hundreds of thousands of clones, roughly 12% of them singletons.

The specimen was naive CD4+ T cells from blood. This TCR derives from a man aged 18 to 29 in good health. The chain is built from TRBV7-2 and TRBJ2-5; tentatively, D is TRBD2 (5 bases). The CDR3 coding sequence is TGTGCCAGCAGCCCTGGAGGTCGCCAAGAGACCCAGTACTTC. It specifies CASSPGGRQETQYF.